This T cell receptor beta chain was recorded in a study of beta chain features in type 1 diabetes (dated by TCRdb to between 2017 and 2018). Study-level background: Mean age, gender distribution, total cell number and subset yield did not differ between patients and healthy donors. A total of 107,917,701 sorted cells were examined across all samples, and the number of cells per subset was strongly correlated with RNA yield. Naive and central memory subsets were obtained from all 30 or so donors, but regulatory and stem cell-like memory subsets were isolated from only 8 patients and roughly eight healthy donors. The study compared TCRB repertoires of sorted circulating CD4+ T cell subsets between recently diagnosed type 1 diabetes patients and matched healthy donors.

This clone was recorded a few times. No antigen is known for it. Base qualities are not provided; no much larger clone lies one nucleotide away. What the authors observed across the whole study: A moderate but significant shortening of TCRB CDR3 length was observed in type 1 diabetes patients in all four CD4+ subsets. Because the HLA sub-analyses included only small numbers of individuals, any influence of HLA type on TCRB rearrangement was left unresolved. Because cDNA was sequenced instead of genomic DNA, activated cells with high expression could be over-represented, although the groups did not differ in activation or CD3 levels. Shorter templates might be favored by PCR, yet because patient and control samples were amplified and corrected together, any such skew would affect both groups equally. Naive, central memory and regulatory TCRB repertoires appeared more similar among patients than among healthy donors. At VDJ recombination sites, type 1 diabetes patients had fewer insertions and more deleted nucleotides, which implies abnormalities in thymic rearrangement.

The germline ends are 16 bases apart after V is trimmed by 9 bases and J by 13 bases. Sequences MNHNS (CDR1) and SASEGT (CDR2) are obtained from the germline V gene. The CDR3 numbers 11 residues from cysteine through phenylalanine. Only the CDR3 portion is preserved as DNA: 33 bases, with reading frame beginning at the first base. The entire amount of isolated RNA was reverse transcribed using the High Capacity cDNA Reverse Transcription Kit, so the sequenced TCRB transcripts were expressed ones. Naive, central memory and regulatory T cell samples underwent deep immunoSEQ sequencing, averaging around 4 million total reads per sample. Sorted cells were lysed in RLT buffer, and RNA was extracted using DNase-treated RNeasy Micro or Mini kits according to cell number. Each cell subset was processed separately to prevent cross-contamination, with patient and healthy donor samples processed together. The immunoSEQ multiplex PCR was used to amplify TCRB sequences from cDNA, generating 87-bp fragments that spanned the CDR3 region. Sequencing of the amplicons was done on the Illumina HiSeq platform. For the original study's pipeline: Synthetic template baselines were used to correct PCR bias computationally, reads within Hamming distance 2 were collapsed, and singletons that could not be merged were discarded. Reads were aligned against IMGT to assign V, D and J genes, CDR3 length and insertions or deletions at six rearrangement sites. Clonotype counts were normalized to sorted cell number within each subset before computing true diversity and Gini coefficients with the tcR R package. The overlap coefficient, calculated on TCRB nucleotide sequences, was used to measure repertoire sharing. As a proxy for the pre-selection repertoire, out-of-frame TCRB sequences from naive cells were analyzed. In TCRdb, the immuneACCESS table is reduced to in-frame sequences with V and J assigned. These tables do not hold every clone; where another copy was compared, an unresolved V gene accounts for under half, and the others remain unexplained. V and J calls and clone size are copied from that table; D and trimming were computed from the DNA. The sample yields 200,000 to 300,000 clones; 14% were counted once. The ten biggest clones cover approximately 0.02% of the sample.

A single peripheral blood draw of around 0.11 L on average was collected from each donor into heparinised tubes. A BD FACSAria II and a panel including CD45RO, CCR7, CD25, CD127, CD95 and CD27 were used to sort naive, central memory, regulatory and stem cell-like memory CD4+ T cells. Every sorted population had a purity above 98%. PBMCs were separated immediately by Lymphoprep density gradient centrifugation and were stained directly, without being cultured. So that batch effects would be minimized, each experiment stained and sorted samples in pairs, pairing one healthy donor with one patient. The sequence was obtained from a man under 40 with type 1 diabetes. This receptor chain uses TRBV6-1 and TRBJ1-5; no D gene call is confident. The sequenced sample consisted of naive CD4+ T cells from blood. The cell subset or site label of this sample denotes: true naive CD4+ T cells. The CDR3 protein: CASSMALPQHF. The base sequence is TGTGCCAGTTCTATGGCACTACCGCAGCATTTT.